Presented here are 17 T cell receptor beta chains from one specimen sequenced in a study of blood T cell repertoires in COVID-19. Sequencing was performed with immunoSEQ multiplex PCR; in TCRdb, only in-frame clones are kept and a portion is missing. Here the sample spans 250,000 to 350,000 clones, about nine tenths being singletons. The sequencing sample was made of PBMCs or T cells enriched from blood (not recorded which). The receptors originated from a man in his sixties who had recovered from COVID-19.

The rearrangement uses TRBV9 and TRBJ1-6; D not resolved. Germline CDR1 SGDLS, CDR2 YYNGEE. The CDR3 runs to 14 residues. V lost 1 base and J 6 bases, leaving 8 bases between the germline ends. CDR3: CASSVSVVNSPLHF. DNA of the CDR3: TGTGCCAGCAGCGTATCGGTTGTTAATTCACCCCTCCACTTT.

V is TRBV9 and J is TRBJ2-3, with TRBD2 identical over 10 bases. J was trimmed by 5 bases and V by 2 bases; bases with no gene match: 8. The CDR3 totals 16 residues. CDR1 is SGDLS and CDR2 is YYNGEE in the germline V gene. CDR3: CASSVLTSGRGDTQYF. CDR3 in DNA: TGTGCCAGCAGCGTTTTGACTAGCGGGCGGGGAGATACGCAGTATTTT.

The genes are TRBV15 and TRBJ2-2; D is undetermined. Germline loops: CDR1 LNHNV, CDR2 YYDKDF (reference sequence). This CDR3 contains 15 residues. V shed 0 bases and J shed 4 bases, with 9 bases lying between them. CDR3 sequence (DNA): TGTGCCACCAGCAGAGACCAGTATGTCACCGGGGAGCTGTTTTTT. This gives the protein CATSRDQYVTGELFF.

This chain connects TRBV19 to TRBJ1-6; no reliable D call. The germline gives CDR1 LNHDA, CDR2 SQIVND (reference sequence). Trimming left V 5 bases short and J 7 bases short, with 6 bases between. CDR3 length: 12 amino acids. The CDR3 coding sequence is TGTGCCAGTAGTGGCAGGAATTCACCCCTCCACTTT. Its protein is CASSGRNSPLHF.

This clone showed up just once. CDR3 sequence: CASSTTSGGPDTQYF. CDR3 nucleotides: TGTGCCAGCAGCACCACTAGCGGGGGGCCAGATACGCAGTATTTT. The V and J genes are TRBV4-2 and TRBJ2-3, with 12 bases aligning to TRBD2. Germline CDR1 reads LGHNA; CDR2 reads YNFKEQ. V gave up 5 bases and J gave up 4 bases; unmatched junction bases: 4. This CDR3 is built from 15 residues.

The CDR3 spells CASSLGGGNQPQHF. CDR3 DNA sequence: TGTGCCAGCAGTCTCGGTGGGGGGAATCAGCCCCAGCATTTT. The chain combines TRBV27 with TRBJ1-5, with a possible D match to TRBD1 (5 bases). The CDR3 extends over 14 amino acids. Germline CDR1 MNHEY, CDR2 SMNVEV (reference sequence). Trimming cost V 5 bases and J 4 bases, with 12 bases left between them.

V and J are TRBV2 and TRBJ2-1; tentatively, D is TRBD2 (6 bases). The V end lost 7 bases, the J end lost 4 bases, and 14 bases lay between the germline ends. This CDR3 is built from 14 residues. The germline V gene encodes CDR1 SNHLY and CDR2 FYNNEI. This CDR3 reads CASNRGGSYNEQFF. CDR3 nucleotide sequence: TGTGCCAGCAATAGGGGAGGCTCGTACAATGAGCAGTTCTTC.

The J gene is TRBJ1-4, the V gene TRBV30; D gene ambiguous. This CDR3 region has 19 residues. Germline CDR1 GTSNPN, CDR2 SVGIG (reference sequence). V shed 0 bases and J shed 3 bases, with 23 bases lying between them. The CDR3 protein is CAWSVRFFPSISANEKLFF. In DNA, the CDR3 is TGTGCCTGGAGTGTACGCTTTTTCCCTTCCATTTCGGCTAATGAAAAACTGTTTTTT.

The chain has TRBV12-5 and TRBJ1-1, with a tentative D call TRBD1 (6 bases). In germline, CDR1 is LGHNT, CDR2 FRNRAP. The CDR3 is 13 residues long. Deletions cut 5 bases from V and 5 bases from J, with 12 bases between. CDR3 residues: CASGETGKTEAFF. The CDR3 coding sequence is TGTGCTAGTGGTGAAACAGGGAAGACTGAAGCTTTCTTT.

This chain connects TRBV15 to TRBJ1-5; D gene uncertain. V lost 1 base to trimming and J lost 7 bases, with 8 bases between them. The CDR3 has 13 amino acids. Germline CDR1 reads LNHNV; CDR2 reads YYDKDF (reference sequence). Here the CDR3 reads CATSRGGQQPQHF. CDR3 sequence (DNA): TGTGCCACCAGCAGAGGAGGGCAGCAGCCCCAGCATTTT.

The chain is built from TRBV21-1 and TRBJ2-5; the D call in the table, TRBD1, was not verified against the DNA. TRBV21-1 is a documented pseudogene. This CDR3 is 19 amino acids long. As DNA, the CDR3 is TGTGCCAGCAGCACACTGACAGGGTGGTTTGGGGGTAACCAAGAGACCCAGTACTTC. It translates to CASSTLTGWFGGNQETQYF.

The gene calls are TRBV6-5 and TRBJ1-1; D call uncertain. V lost 10 bases and J 3 bases, leaving 12 bases between the germline ends. Germline V gene data show CDR1 as MNHEY and CDR2 as SVGAGI. CDR3 length: 12 amino acids. The CDR3 region is CATCRTYTEAFF. CDR3 in DNA: TGTGCCACTTGCCGGACTTACACTGAAGCTTTCTTT.

The chain recombines TRBV29-1 with TRBJ2-1, with 12 bases matching TRBD1. Germline values: CDR1 SQVTM, CDR2 ANQGSEA. This CDR3 comprises 14 residues. With V trimmed by 6 bases and J by 7 bases, 7 bases remained unmatched. CDR3 nucleotide sequence: TGCAGCGTAGGGACAGGGGGCGGTGTTAATGAGCAGTTCTTC. Translating gives CSVGTGGGVNEQFF.

This chain joins TRBV29-1 and TRBJ1-2; D uncertain. V dropped 0 bases and J dropped 10 bases, with 12 bases sitting between them. Looked up from germline, CDR1 is SQVTM and CDR2 is ANQGSEA. This CDR3 is built from 12 residues. The CDR3 DNA reads as TGCAGCGTTGAAGACTCCCTGGGAGCCTACACCTTC. Translating it yields CSVEDSLGAYTF.

The rearrangement joins TRBV6-2 or TRBV6-3 to TRBJ2-7; the D gene is possibly TRBD1 (5 bases). Germline loops: CDR1 MNHEY, CDR2 SVGEGT. V was shortened by 0 bases and J by 2 bases, with 14 bases between the two germline ends. The CDR3 covers 16 residues. The DNA for the CDR3 is TGTGCCAGCAGTTACTCGGCCCAGTACAGGCCCTACGAGCAGTACTTC. Translating it yields CASSYSAQYRPYEQYF.

This chain's CDR3 is CASSIRGSVAGVLDTQYF. Written as DNA, the CDR3 is TGTGCCAGTAGTATCCGTGGTTCGGTAGCGGGGGTTTTAGATACGCAGTATTTT. The J gene is TRBJ2-3, the V gene TRBV19; 9 nucleotides match TRBD2. In germline, CDR1 is LNHDA, CDR2 SQIVND (reference sequence). This CDR3 has 18 amino acids. The V segment lost 3 bases and the J segment 5 bases; nucleotides outside the gene matches: 15.

CDR3 DNA: TGTGCCAGTAGGGAGGGCGTGAGCACAGATACGCAGTATTTT. Its protein is CASREGVSTDTQYF. The chain uses TRBV19 and TRBJ2-3; tentatively, D is TRBD2 (6 bases). CDR3 length equals 14 residues. Between the trimmed V and J ends, which lost 6 bases and 0 bases, there was a span of 10 bases. Germline CDR1 reads LNHDA; CDR2 reads SQIVND (reference sequence).